This T cell receptor beta chain is from a study of regulatory T cells in long-lasting Graves disease. Described time point: persistent/refractory GD, antithyroid drugs over 5 years with positive TRAb. Extracted RNA from PBMCs served as the source of the TCR library. Diagnosing Graves' disease relied on the American Thyroid Association guidelines. Trimming pared 6 bases from V and 7 bases from J, leaving 15 bases between. The germline gives CDR1 DFQATT, CDR2 SNEGSKA (reference sequence). The CDR3 is made up of 13 amino acids. CDR3-region Arm-PCR and iRepertoire HTBI primers produced the TCR beta libraries. The authors' processing: Across the samples, identification revealed approximately 66 TRBV and about 15 TRBJ segments. TCRdb reanalysed the multiplex PCR reads using MiXCR and keeps one entry per CDR3 protein. What appears here as the V and J calls and clone size reflects TCRdb's work, not the paper's. The table has around 430,000 distinct CDR3 sequences, approximately 23% seen once.

In the case of this clonotype: The target antigen is unknown.

The study's findings and limits: Persistent disease favored TRBV28, TRBJ1-2 and TRBJ2-5. Patients with persistent Graves' had lower TCR diversity than newly diagnosed patients.

The chain links TRBV20-1 to TRBJ1-4; D may be TRBD1 (5 bases). Sequences were derived from peripheral blood mononuclear cells (PBMCs), sampled when the disease was refractory, from a patient treated with antithyroid drugs. This TCR was recovered from a female donor with Graves disease. CDR3 residues: CSARTAGTEKLFF. The CDR3 bases are TGCAGTGCCAGAACGGCAGGGACTGAAAAACTGTTTTTT.